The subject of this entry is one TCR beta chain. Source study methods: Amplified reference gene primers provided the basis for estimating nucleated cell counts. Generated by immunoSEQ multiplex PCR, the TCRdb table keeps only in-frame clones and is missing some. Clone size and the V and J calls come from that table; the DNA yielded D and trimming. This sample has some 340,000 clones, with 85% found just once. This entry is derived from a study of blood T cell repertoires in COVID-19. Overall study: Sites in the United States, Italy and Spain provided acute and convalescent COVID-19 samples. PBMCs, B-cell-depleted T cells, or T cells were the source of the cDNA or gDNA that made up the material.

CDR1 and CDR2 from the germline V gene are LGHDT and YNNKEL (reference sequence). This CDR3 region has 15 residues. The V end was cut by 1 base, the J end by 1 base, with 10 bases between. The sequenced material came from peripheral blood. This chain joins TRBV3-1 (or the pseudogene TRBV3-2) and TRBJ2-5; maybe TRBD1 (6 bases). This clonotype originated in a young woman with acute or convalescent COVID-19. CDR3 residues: CASSQGGLTQETQYF. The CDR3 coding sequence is TGTGCCAGCAGCCAAGGGGGGCTGACCCAAGAGACCCAGTACTTC.